Below are 19 T cell receptor beta chains sequenced from a single sample in a study of T cells expressing NK-cell markers. TCRdb reprocessed the 5' RACE reads and stores each CDR3 protein as one record, lacking DNA. The data include approximately 550,000 distinct CDR3 sequences; the top ten clones carry under 4.5%. Sequenced input: blood T cells: a sorted CD56 or NKG2C T cell subset, CD4+ or CD8+ T cells, or bulk PBMC T cells (not recorded which). Receptor source: a man in his late teens or twenties in good health.

The chain links TRBV29-1 to TRBJ2-7. CDR1 is SQVTM, CDR2 ANQGSEA, per germline. This CDR3 has 11 amino acids. The CDR3 here is CSGTVQYEQYF.

The gene calls are TRBV6-1 and TRBJ2-2; TCRdb's D call of TRBD1 is untestable without DNA. CDR3 size: 17 residues. In germline, CDR1 is MNHNS, CDR2 SASEGT. CDR3 in amino acids: CASTSRLDRGNTGELFF.

The rearrangement joins TRBV21-1 to TRBJ1-1. TRBV21-1 is termed a pseudogene. There are 15 residues in the CDR3. The CDR3 is CASRFILGRNTEAFF.

The chain recombines TRBV30 with TRBJ2-2; TCRdb calls TRBD1, which cannot be checked without DNA. CDR3 size: 17 residues. In germline, CDR1 is GTSNPN, CDR2 SVGIG (reference sequence). CDR3 in amino acids: CAWSPGTGGKNTGELFF.

The J gene is TRBJ2-4, the V gene TRBV7-2; the D call from TCRdb, TRBD2, cannot be confirmed without DNA. The V gene's germline CDR1 is SGHTA and CDR2 FQGNSA. CDR3 size: 16 residues. The CDR3 reads CASSLSLGGTKNIQYF.

This chain joins TRBV7-3 and TRBJ2-1; there is no DNA to check the TCRdb D call of TRBD2. This CDR3 is 16 amino acids long. In germline, CDR1 is SGHTA, CDR2 FQGTGA. The CDR3: CASSSSLAGRYNEQFF.

The chain is built from TRBV10-3 and TRBJ2-5; without DNA, the TCRdb call of TRBD1 cannot be checked. Germline V gene lookup returns CDR1 ENHRY and CDR2 SYGVKD. The CDR3 has 14 amino acids. The CDR3 sequence: CAISEADRIETQYF.

The CDR3 spells CSVETGMSNTGELFF. This sequence joins TRBV29-1 and TRBJ2-2; TCRdb outputs TRBD1, but without DNA this stays unchecked. This CDR3 has 15 residues. CDR1 is SQVTM, CDR2 ANQGSEA, per germline.

The chain links TRBV20-1 to TRBJ2-5; TCRdb's assignment of TRBD1 cannot be checked, as there is no DNA. CDR3 size: 15 residues. Germline CDR1 is DFQATT and CDR2 is SNEGSKA (reference sequence). This chain's CDR3 is CSARDGQRTQETQYF.

J is TRBJ1-2 and V is TRBV6-2 or TRBV6-3. CDR3 length: 16 residues. The germline CDR1 and CDR2 sequences are MNHEY and SVGEGT. The CDR3 here is CASSPTEGQRYYGYTF.

The chain uses TRBV15 and TRBJ2-4; TCRdb's D gene call, TRBD2, goes unchecked for lack of DNA. The CDR3 consists of 12 residues. Looked up from germline, CDR1 is LNHNV and CDR2 is YYDKDF (reference sequence). CDR3 sequence reads: CATSRDGGLGYF.

V usage is TRBV12-3 or TRBV12-4 and J usage is TRBJ1-3; TCRdb outputs TRBD1, but without DNA this stays unchecked. This CDR3 spans 14 amino acids. The CDR3 sequence: CASSRGQGWDTIYF.

CDR3 residues: CASSQDTGFGVEQYF. V and J are TRBV4-3 and TRBJ2-7; TCRdb outputs TRBD1, but without DNA this stays unchecked. From germline, CDR1 is LGHNA and CDR2 YSLEER. The CDR3 totals 15 residues.

The CDR3 loop reads CASRRGTSGYNEQFF. V usage is TRBV5-6 and J usage is TRBJ2-1; TCRdb reports TRBD2, a call that lacks DNA to check it against. Germline values: CDR1 SGHDT, CDR2 YYEEEE. The CDR3 loop spans 15 amino acids.

This chain connects TRBV7-3 to TRBJ1-1. CDR3 length: 13 residues. CDR1 SGHTA and CDR2 FQGTGA come from the germline V gene. Here the CDR3 reads CASSLTRTDEAFF.

The chain employs TRBV6-4 and TRBJ2-3; no DNA is available, so the TRBD2 call from TCRdb remains unchecked. The germline V gene encodes CDR1 MRHNA and CDR2 SNTAGT. This CDR3 contains 15 residues. The CDR3: CASSETELAGGPRYF.

V is TRBV6-5 and J is TRBJ2-1; TCRdb gives TRBD1 as the D gene, but with no DNA this cannot be confirmed. Germline CDR1 is MNHEY and CDR2 is SVGAGI. The CDR3 totals 16 residues. The CDR3 here is CASSLRGGGSYNEQFF.

The chain has TRBV7-2 and TRBJ2-1; TCRdb proposes TRBD2, but this gene call is untestable without DNA. The V gene's germline CDR1 is SGHTA and CDR2 FQGNSA. This CDR3 has 15 amino acids. CDR3 sequence: CASSSTSEGINEQFF.

The gene calls are TRBV18 and TRBJ2-5; lacking DNA, the TRBD1 call made by TCRdb goes unchecked. The germline gives CDR1 KGHSH, CDR2 LQKENI. This CDR3 has 15 amino acids. This CDR3 reads CASSPNDRRKETQYF.